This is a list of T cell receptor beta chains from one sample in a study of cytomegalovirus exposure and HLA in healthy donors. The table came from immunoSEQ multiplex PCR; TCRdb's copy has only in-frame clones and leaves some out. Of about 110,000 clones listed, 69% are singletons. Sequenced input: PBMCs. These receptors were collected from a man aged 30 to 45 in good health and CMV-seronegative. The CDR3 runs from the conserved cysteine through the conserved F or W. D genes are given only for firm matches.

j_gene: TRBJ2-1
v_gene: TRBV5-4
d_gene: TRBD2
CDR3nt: TGTGCCAGCAGCTCCGAAAGCGGGAGGGCGTACAATGAGCAGTTCTTC
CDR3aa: CASSSESGRAYNEQFF

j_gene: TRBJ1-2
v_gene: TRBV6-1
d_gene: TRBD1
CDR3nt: TGTGCCAGCAGTGACCTCGGGACAGGGGTGGGGGGTATAACCTTC
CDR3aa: CASSDLGTGVGGITF

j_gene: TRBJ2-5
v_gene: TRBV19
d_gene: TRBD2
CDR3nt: TGTGCCAGTAGTATTAGCGGGAGTGGGGGGGAGACCCAGTACTTC
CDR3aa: CASSISGSGGETQYF

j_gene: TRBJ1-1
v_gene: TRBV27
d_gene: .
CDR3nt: TGTGCCAGCAGTTTAGGAGGGGTTGGCACTGAAGCTTTCTTT
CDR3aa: CASSLGGVGTEAFF

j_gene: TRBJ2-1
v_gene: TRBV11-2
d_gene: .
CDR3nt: TGTGCCAGCAGGGCCGACTCGTACAATGAGCAGTTCTTC
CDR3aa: CASRADSYNEQFF

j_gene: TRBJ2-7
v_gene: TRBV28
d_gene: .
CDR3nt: TGTGCCAGCAGTCAAAAGTCGACAGGCGCCTACGAGCAGTACTTC
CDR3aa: CASSQKSTGAYEQYF

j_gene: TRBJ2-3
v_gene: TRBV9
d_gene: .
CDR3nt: TGTGCCAGCAGCGAGAGCGGTCGGCCTAAGTCCACAGATACGCAGTATTTT
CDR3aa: CASSESGRPKSTDTQYF

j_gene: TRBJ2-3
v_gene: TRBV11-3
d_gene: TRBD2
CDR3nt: TGTGCCAGCACCAGGCCCGGGGGGGGGAAGGAGACGCAGTATTTT
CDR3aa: CASTRPGGGKETQYF

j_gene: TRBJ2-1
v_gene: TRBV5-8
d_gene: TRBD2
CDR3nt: TGTGCCAGCGGTTGGACTAGCGGGAGTTACAATGAGCAGTTCTTC
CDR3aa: CASGWTSGSYNEQFF

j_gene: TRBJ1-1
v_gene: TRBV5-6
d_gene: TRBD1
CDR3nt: TGTGCCAGCAGCCCCCGGACAGGGCAGAACACTGAAGCTTTCTTT
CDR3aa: CASSPRTGQNTEAFF

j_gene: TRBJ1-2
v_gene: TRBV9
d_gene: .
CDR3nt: TGTGCCAGCAGCGTCGGACTCGGGGGCTACACCTTC
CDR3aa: CASSVGLGGYTF

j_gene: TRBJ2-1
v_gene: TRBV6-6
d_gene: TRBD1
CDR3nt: TGTGCCACCACCGACAGGGTGAAGCACTCCTACAATGAGCAGTTCTTC
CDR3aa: CATTDRVKHSYNEQFF

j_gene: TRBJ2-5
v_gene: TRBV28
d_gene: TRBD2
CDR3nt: TGTGCCAGCAGTTTACGGGGGAGGGGCCTCCGGGAGACCCAGTACTTC
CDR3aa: CASSLRGRGLRETQYF